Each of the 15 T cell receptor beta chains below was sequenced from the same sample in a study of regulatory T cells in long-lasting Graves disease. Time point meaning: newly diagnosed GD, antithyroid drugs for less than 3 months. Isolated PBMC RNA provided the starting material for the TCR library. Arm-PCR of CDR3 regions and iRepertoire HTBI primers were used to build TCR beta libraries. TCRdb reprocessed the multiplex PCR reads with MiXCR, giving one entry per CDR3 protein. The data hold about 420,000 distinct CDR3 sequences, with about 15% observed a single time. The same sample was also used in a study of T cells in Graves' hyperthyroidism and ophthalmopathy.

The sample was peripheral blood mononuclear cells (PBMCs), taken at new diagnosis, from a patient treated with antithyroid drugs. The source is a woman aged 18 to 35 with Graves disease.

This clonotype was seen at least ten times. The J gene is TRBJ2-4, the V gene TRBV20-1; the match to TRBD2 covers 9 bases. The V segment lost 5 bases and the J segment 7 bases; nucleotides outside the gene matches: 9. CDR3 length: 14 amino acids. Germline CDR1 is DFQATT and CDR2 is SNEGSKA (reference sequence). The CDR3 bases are TGCAGTGCTCTCAATAAGGCGGGGGGGAACATTCAGTACTTC. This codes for CSALNKAGGNIQYF.

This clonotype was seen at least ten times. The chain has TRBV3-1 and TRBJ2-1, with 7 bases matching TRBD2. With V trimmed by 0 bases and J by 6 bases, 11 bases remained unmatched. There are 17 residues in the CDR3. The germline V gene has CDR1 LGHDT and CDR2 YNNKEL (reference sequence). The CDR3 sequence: CASSQDAASGRVNEQFF. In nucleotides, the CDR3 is TGTGCCAGCAGCCAAGACGCGGCTAGCGGTAGGGTCAATGAGCAGTTCTTC.

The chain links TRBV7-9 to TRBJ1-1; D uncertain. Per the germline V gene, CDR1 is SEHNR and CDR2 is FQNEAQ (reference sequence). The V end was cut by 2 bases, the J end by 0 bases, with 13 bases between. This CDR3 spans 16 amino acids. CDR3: CASSLWVSALNTEAFF. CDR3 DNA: TGTGCCAGCAGCTTATGGGTAAGCGCGTTGAACACTGAAGCTTTCTTT.

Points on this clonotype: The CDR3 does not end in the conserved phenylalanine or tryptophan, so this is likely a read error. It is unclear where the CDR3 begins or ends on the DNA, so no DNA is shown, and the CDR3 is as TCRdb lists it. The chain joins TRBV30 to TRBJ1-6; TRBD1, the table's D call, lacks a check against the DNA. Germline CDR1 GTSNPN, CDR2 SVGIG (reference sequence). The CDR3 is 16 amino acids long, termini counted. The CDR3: CAWSVPFGERGSPVHL.

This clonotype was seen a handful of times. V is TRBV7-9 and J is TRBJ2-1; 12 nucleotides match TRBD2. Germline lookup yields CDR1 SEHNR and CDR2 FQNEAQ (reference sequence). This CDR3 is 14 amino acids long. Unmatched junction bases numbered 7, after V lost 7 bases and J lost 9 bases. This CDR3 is CASTRLAGDFEQFF. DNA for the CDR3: TGTGCCAGCACCAGACTAGCGGGAGACTTTGAGCAGTTCTTC.

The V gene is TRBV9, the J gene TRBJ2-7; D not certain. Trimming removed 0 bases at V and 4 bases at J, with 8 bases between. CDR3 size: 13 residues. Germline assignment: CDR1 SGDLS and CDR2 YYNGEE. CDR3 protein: CASSVDGTYEQYF. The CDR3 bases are TGTGCCAGCAGCGTAGACGGTACTTACGAGCAGTACTTC. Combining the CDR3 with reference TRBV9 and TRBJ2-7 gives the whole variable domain DSGVTQTPKHLITATGQRVTLRCSPRSGDLSVYWYQQSLDQGLQFLIQYYNGEERAKGNILERFSAQQFPDLHSELNLSSLELGDSALYFCASSVDGTYEQYFGPGTRLTVT.

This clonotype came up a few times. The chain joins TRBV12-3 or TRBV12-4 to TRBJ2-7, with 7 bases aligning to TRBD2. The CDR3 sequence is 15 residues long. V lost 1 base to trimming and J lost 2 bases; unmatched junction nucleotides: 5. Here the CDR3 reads CASSLGGRATYEQYF. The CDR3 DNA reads TGTGCCAGCAGTTTAGGGGGGAGGGCTACCTACGAGCAGTACTTC.

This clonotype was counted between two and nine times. CDR3 residues: CASSVTRGALDTQYF. DNA for the CDR3: TGTGCCAGCAGCGTTACTAGGGGGGCCTTAGATACGCAGTATTTT. The rearrangement uses TRBV7-3 and TRBJ2-3; D is perhaps TRBD1 or TRBD2 (6 bases each). The CDR3 is 15 residues long. CDR1 is SGHTA and CDR2 is FQGTGA in the germline V gene. V was shortened by 5 bases and J by 5 bases, with 17 bases between the two germline ends.

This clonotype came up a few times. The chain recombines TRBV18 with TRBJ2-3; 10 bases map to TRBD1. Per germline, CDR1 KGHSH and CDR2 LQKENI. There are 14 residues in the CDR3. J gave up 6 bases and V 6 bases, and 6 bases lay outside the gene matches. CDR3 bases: TGTGCCAGCTCGCCCAGACAGGGGGCGGATACGCAGTATTTT. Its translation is CASSPRQGADTQYF. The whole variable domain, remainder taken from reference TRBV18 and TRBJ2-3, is NAGVMQNPRHLVRRRGQEARLRCSPMKGHSHVYWYRQLPEEGLKFMVYLQKENIIDESGMPKERFSAEFPKEGPSILRIQQVVRGDSAAYFCASSPRQGADTQYFGPGTRLTVL.

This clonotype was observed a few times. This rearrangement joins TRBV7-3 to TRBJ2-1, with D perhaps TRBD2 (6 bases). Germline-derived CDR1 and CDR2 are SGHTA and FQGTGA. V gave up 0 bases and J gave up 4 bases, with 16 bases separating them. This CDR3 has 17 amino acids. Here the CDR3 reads CASSLTDLGLLYNEQFF. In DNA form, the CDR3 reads TGTGCCAGCAGCTTAACCGACCTGGGACTTCTATACAATGAGCAGTTCTTC.

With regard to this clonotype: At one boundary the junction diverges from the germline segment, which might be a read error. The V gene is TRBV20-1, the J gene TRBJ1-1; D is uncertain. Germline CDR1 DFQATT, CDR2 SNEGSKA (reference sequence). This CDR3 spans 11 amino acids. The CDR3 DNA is TGCAGTGCTAGAGTTTACACTGAAGCTTCCTTT. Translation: CSARVYTEASF.

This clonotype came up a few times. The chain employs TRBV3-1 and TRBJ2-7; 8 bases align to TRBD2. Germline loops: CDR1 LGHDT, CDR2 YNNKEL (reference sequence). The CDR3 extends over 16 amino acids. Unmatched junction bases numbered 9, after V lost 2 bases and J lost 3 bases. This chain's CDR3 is CASSQSDLAGFYEQYF. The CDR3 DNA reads TGTGCCAGCAGCCAATCCGATCTAGCGGGCTTCTACGAGCAGTACTTC.

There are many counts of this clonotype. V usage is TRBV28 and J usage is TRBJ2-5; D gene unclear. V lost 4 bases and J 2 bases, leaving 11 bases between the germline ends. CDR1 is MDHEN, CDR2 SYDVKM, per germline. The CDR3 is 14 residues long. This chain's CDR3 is CASSSSEPQETQYF. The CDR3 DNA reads TGTGCCAGCAGTTCGTCAGAGCCACAAGAGACCCAGTACTTC.

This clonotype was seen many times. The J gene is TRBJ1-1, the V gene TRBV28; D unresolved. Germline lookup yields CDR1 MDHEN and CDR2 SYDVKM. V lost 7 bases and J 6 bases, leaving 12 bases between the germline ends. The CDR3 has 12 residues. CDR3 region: CASMEDGAEAFF. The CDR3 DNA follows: TGTGCCAGCATGGAAGATGGAGCTGAAGCTTTCTTT.

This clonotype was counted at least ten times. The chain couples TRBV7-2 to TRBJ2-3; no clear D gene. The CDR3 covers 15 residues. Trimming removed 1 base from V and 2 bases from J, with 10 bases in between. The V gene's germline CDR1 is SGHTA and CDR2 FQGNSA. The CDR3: CASSLGLAVTDTQYF. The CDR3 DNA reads TGTGCCAGCAGCTTAGGTCTTGCAGTCACAGATACGCAGTATTTT.